This T cell receptor beta chain emerged from a study of blood T cell repertoires in COVID-19. Study-level background: Italy, Spain and the United States were the sources of the convalescent and acute COVID-19 samples. T cells, B-cell-depleted T cells, or PBMCs provided the cDNA or gDNA that served as material.

The germline gives CDR1 SEHNR, CDR2 FQNEAQ (reference sequence). Trimming stripped 2 bases from V and 2 bases from J, with 12 bases between. The CDR3 is 15 residues long. Under the authors' procedure: Reference gene primer amplification in the assay estimated nucleated cell counts. The repertoire was sequenced with immunoSEQ multiplex PCR; TCRdb's copy has only in-frame clones and lacks some. Clone size and V and J calls were adopted from that table, with D and trimming inferred from the DNA. The sample records 250,000 to 350,000 clones, 75% to 90% being singletons. Sequenced sample: peripheral blood. The clonotype originates from a woman aged 45 to 65 who had recovered from COVID-19. The rearrangement uses TRBV7-9 and TRBJ1-1; D is perhaps TRBD1 (5 bases). The CDR3 DNA reads TGTGCCAGCAGCTTACTGGGCAGGGTAAACACTGAAGCTTTCTTT. Residues: CASSLLGRVNTEAFF.